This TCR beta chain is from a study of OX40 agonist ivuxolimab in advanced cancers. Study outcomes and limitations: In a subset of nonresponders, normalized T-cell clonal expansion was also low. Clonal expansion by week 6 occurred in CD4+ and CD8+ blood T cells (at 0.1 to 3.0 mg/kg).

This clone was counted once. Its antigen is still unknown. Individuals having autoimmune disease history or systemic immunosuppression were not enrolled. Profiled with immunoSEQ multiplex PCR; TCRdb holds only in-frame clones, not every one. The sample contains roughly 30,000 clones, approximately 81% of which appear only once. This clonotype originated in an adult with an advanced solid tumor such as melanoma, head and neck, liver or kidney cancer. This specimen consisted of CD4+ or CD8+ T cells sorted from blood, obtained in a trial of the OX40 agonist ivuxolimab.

The CDR3 protein is CASSLVRGQETQYF. CDR3 coding DNA: TGTGCCAGCAGCTTAGTAAGGGGCCAAGAGACCCAGTACTTC. The rearrangement uses TRBV11-2 and TRBJ2-5; tentatively, D is TRBD1 (5 bases). In germline, CDR1 is SGHAT, CDR2 FQNNGV. The length of the CDR3 is 14 residues. V dropped 1 base and J dropped 1 base, with 7 bases sitting between them.